Listed below are T cell receptor beta chains from one sample, sequenced in a study of neurological immune-mediated disorders. TCRdb recomputed calls from the 5' RACE reads with MiXCR, one row per CDR3 protein. The repertoire consists of approximately 100,000 distinct CDR3 sequences, with around 3.5% occurring once and the leading ten covering approximately 2.9%. The sequenced sample was PBMCs. Receptors originate from a woman aged 45 to 65 with multiple sclerosis. CDR3s include the opening cysteine and the closing phenylalanine or tryptophan. D genes are given only for firm matches. Size values are once, few and many counts, or a class for expanded clones, and some rows have none.

V gene	J gene	clone size	D gene	CDR3 protein	CDR3 DNA
TRBV5-1	TRBJ2-3	many	.	CASSLVGTRAFTDTQYF	TGCGCCAGCAGCTTGGTGGGGACACGCGCTTTCACTGATACGCAGTATTTT
TRBV5-1	TRBJ2-3	many	.	CASSLDDFSTDTQYF	TGCGCCAGCAGCTTGGACGACTTTAGCACAGATACGCAGTATTTT
TRBV7-2	TRBJ2-1	many	TRBD2	CASSTGLANEQFF	TGTGCCAGCAGCACCGGACTAGCAAATGAGCAGTTCTTC
TRBV3-1	TRBJ2-1	many	TRBD2	CASSQDFGLAGSLNEQFF	TGTGCCAGCAGCCAAGACTTCGGACTAGCGGGGAGCTTGAATGAGCAGTTCTTC
TRBV20-1	TRBJ1-1	.	.	CSAPTEIAFF	TGCAGTGCCCCGACAGAAATAGCTTTCTTT
TRBV20-1	TRBJ2-5	many	.	CSARLIGGLWSETQYF	TGCAGTGCCCGATTGATAGGGGGGCTGTGGTCAGAGACCCAGTACTTC
TRBV27	TRBJ1-6	many	.	CASSLSLGDTYNSPLHF	TGTGCCAGCAGTTTAAGCTTGGGGGACACCTATAATTCACCCCTCCACTTT
TRBV7-6	TRBJ1-1	many	.	CASSLSGALGEAFF	TGTGCCAGCAGCTTATCGGGGGCACTGGGTGAAGCTTTCTTT
TRBV20-1	TRBJ2-2	many	.	CSARGAVGTGELFF	TGCAGTGCTAGAGGGGCGGTCGGGACCGGGGAGCTGTTTTTT
TRBV20-1	TRBJ1-1	many	TRBD1	CSAAGQTNTEAFF	TGCAGTGCCGCGGGACAGACGAACACTGAAGCTTTCTTT
TRBV5-1	TRBJ1-2	few	TRBD1	CASSLGDRFDYGYTF	TGCGCCAGCAGCTTGGGGGACAGGTTTGACTATGGCTACACCTTC
TRBV20-1	TRBJ2-3	many	TRBD1	CSAEGAKFTQYF	TGCAGTGCCGAGGGGGCGAAGTTTACGCAGTATTTT
TRBV6-5	TRBJ2-7	many	TRBD1	CASSQDPGQGYYEQYF	TGTGCCAGCAGTCAAGACCCCGGACAGGGATACTACGAGCAGTACTTC
TRBV2	TRBJ2-5	many	.	CASSGQIQETQYF	TGTGCCAGCAGTGGACAGATCCAAGAGACCCAGTACTTC
TRBV2	TRBJ1-1	many	.	CASKDSNTEAFF	TGTGCCAGCAAAGACAGTAACACTGAAGCTTTCTTT
TRBV5-1	TRBJ2-1	many	TRBD1	CASSLTRQGALVMDNEQFF	TGCGCCAGCAGCTTGACGCGACAGGGGGCGCTTGTGATGGACAATGAGCAGTTCTTC
TRBV19	TRBJ2-7	many	TRBD2	CASSMVGGGTYEQYF	TGTGCCAGTAGTATGGTAGGCGGGGGTACCTACGAGCAGTACTTC
TRBV5-6	TRBJ2-5	many	TRBD2	CASSLESGGAMETQYF	TGTGCCAGCAGCTTGGAAAGCGGGGGGGCCATGGAGACCCAGTACTTC
TRBV7-2	TRBJ1-2	few	TRBD1	CASSHSMGGQLQNIYGYTF	TGTGCCAGCAGCCACAGTATGGGGGGACAGCTACAAAACATCTATGGCTACACCTTC
TRBV20-1	TRBJ2-7	many	.	CSASDPDAGDYEQYF	TGCAGTGCTAGCGACCCCGACGCCGGGGACTACGAGCAGTACTTC
TRBV20-1	TRBJ1-3	many	.	CSAAIIPGQLGSGNTIYF	TGCAGTGCTGCGATAATACCGGGACAACTAGGCTCTGGAAACACCATATATTTT
TRBV11-2	TRBJ2-1	few	TRBD2	CASQLVSGGLPEQFF	TGTGCTTCCCAGCTGGTATCGGGGGGGCTCCCTGAGCAGTTCTTC
TRBV6-2/TRBV6-3	TRBJ2-1	many	.	CASSYRRYEQFF	TGTGCCAGCAGTTACCGTAGGTACGAGCAGTTCTTC
TRBV4-1	TRBJ1-2	many	.	CASSQGGLHYGSGYTF	TGCGCCAGCAGCCAAGGGGGACTACACTATGGTTCTGGCTACACCTTC
TRBV20-1	TRBJ1-3	many	.	CSASRLSGNTIYF	TGCAGTGCTAGTAGATTGTCTGGAAACACCATATATTTT
TRBV7-3	TRBJ2-3	many	.	CASSLFPRVFSSADTQYF	TGTGCCAGCAGCTTATTTCCTAGGGTATTTTCATCGGCAGATACGCAGTATTTT
TRBV18	TRBJ2-5	many	.	CASSPYTEKGWETQYF	TGTGCCAGCTCACCATATACGGAAAAAGGGTGGGAGACCCAGTACTTC
TRBV5-1	TRBJ2-7	many	.	CASSPTRAGTSYEQYF	TGCGCCAGCTCCCCGACCCGGGCGGGGACTTCGTACGAGCAGTACTTC
TRBV5-5	TRBJ1-5	.	.	CASSLRGTSNQPQHF	TGTGCCAGCAGCTTGCGGGGGACTAGCAATCAGCCCCAGCATTTT